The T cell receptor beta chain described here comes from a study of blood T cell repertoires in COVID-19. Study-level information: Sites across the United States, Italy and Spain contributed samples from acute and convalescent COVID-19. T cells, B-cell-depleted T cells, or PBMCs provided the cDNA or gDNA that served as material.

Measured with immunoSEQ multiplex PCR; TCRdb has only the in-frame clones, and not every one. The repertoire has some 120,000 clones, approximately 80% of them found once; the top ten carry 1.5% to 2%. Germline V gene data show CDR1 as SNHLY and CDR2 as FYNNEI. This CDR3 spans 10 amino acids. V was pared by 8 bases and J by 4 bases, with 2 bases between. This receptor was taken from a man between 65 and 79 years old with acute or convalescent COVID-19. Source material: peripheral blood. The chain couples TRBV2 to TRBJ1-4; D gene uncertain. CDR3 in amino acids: CASYNEKLFF. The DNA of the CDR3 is TGTGCCAGCTATAATGAAAAACTGTTTTTT.